This T cell receptor beta chain is from a study of T-cell memory formation after mild COVID-19. For the study at large: TCR clusters were mostly confined to one donor each.

Findings and caveats of the study: Of the contracting clones, CD4+ ones lay mainly in CM and EM, and CD8+ ones in EMRA. Cross-reactive memory apparently joined, as some responding clones appeared in pre-infection memory.

This clonotype was seen only a few times. The antigen is undetermined. There are 16 residues in the CDR3. The junction had 12 bases not matched to a gene; V was cut back by 3 bases and J by 10 bases. Germline values: CDR1 SGHKS, CDR2 YYEKEE (reference sequence). 5'RACE with constant-segment primers yielded barcoded, UMI-tagged TCR alpha and TCR beta cDNA libraries. Using its own MiXCR run on the 5' RACE reads, TCRdb lists one record per CDR3 protein. The data contain some 490,000 distinct CDR3 sequences, 18% of them seen just once; the ten biggest clones take up roughly an eighth. The chain has TRBV5-5 and TRBJ2-1; 11 bases match TRBD2. The sample consisted of PBMCs or a T cell subset sorted from them (not recorded which). This TCR came from an adult woman who had mild COVID-19 (a few samples of this study predate the infection). Cell type and time point are not known. CDR3 DNA sequence: TGTGCCAGCAGCTCTGTTCGGACTAGCGGGTCAGAGGAGCAGTTCTTC. Protein: CASSSVRTSGSEEQFF.